Listed below are T cell receptor beta chains from one sample, sequenced in a study of control samples from healthy donors and cancer patients. Measured with immunoSEQ multiplex PCR; TCRdb has only the in-frame clones, and not every one. Seen here are 150,000 to 200,000 clones, around 90% observed once, and the top ten hold 1.5% to 2%. The sequenced sample consisted of blood. These receptors were collected from a man aged 18 to 30 in good health. The CDR3 runs from the conserved cysteine through the conserved F or W. D genes are given only for firm matches.

J gene: TRBJ1-2
D gene: .
V gene: TRBV30
CDR3 protein: CAWSLRGAHYGYTF
CDR3 DNA: TGTGCCTGGAGCCTAAGAGGGGCGCACTATGGCTACACCTTC

J gene: TRBJ2-3
D gene: TRBD2
V gene: TRBV7-9
CDR3 protein: CASSVKRGGTDTQYF
CDR3 DNA: TGTGCCAGCAGCGTAAAGCGGGGGGGCACAGATACGCAGTATTTT

J gene: TRBJ2-3
D gene: .
V gene: TRBV4-1
CDR3 protein: CASSQEAKGVGEDTQYF
CDR3 DNA: TGCGCCAGCAGCCAAGAGGCCAAGGGGGTAGGCGAAGATACGCAGTATTTT

J gene: TRBJ2-1
D gene: TRBD2
V gene: TRBV2
CDR3 protein: CASSGNSGAIGGEQFF
CDR3 DNA: TGTGCCAGCAGTGGGAATAGCGGGGCCATCGGAGGGGAGCAGTTCTTC

J gene: TRBJ2-5
D gene: TRBD1
V gene: TRBV2
CDR3 protein: CASRDRGIQETQYF
CDR3 DNA: TGTGCCAGCCGGGACAGGGGGATCCAAGAGACCCAGTACTTC

J gene: TRBJ1-2
D gene: .
V gene: TRBV7-8
CDR3 protein: CASSLRRDIDNYGYTF
CDR3 DNA: TGTGCCAGCAGCTTAAGGAGGGACATCGATAACTATGGCTACACCTTC

J gene: TRBJ2-5
D gene: TRBD2
V gene: TRBV12-3/TRBV12-4
CDR3 protein: CASRTSGGTQYF
CDR3 DNA: TGTGCCAGCAGGACTAGCGGTGGGACCCAGTACTTC

J gene: TRBJ2-6
D gene: .
V gene: TRBV6-6
CDR3 protein: CASSPFGVISGANVLTF
CDR3 DNA: TGTGCCAGCAGTCCTTTTGGAGTTATCTCTGGGGCCAACGTCCTGACTTTC

J gene: TRBJ1-4
D gene: TRBD1
V gene: TRBV7-6
CDR3 protein: CASSLAAQGAEKLFF
CDR3 DNA: TGTGCCAGCAGCTTAGCCGCTCAGGGGGCGGAAAAACTGTTTTTT

J gene: TRBJ2-1
D gene: TRBD2
V gene: TRBV9
CDR3 protein: CASSGRGTTYNEQFF
CDR3 DNA: TGTGCCAGCAGCGGGCGGGGGACTACATACAATGAGCAGTTCTTC

J gene: TRBJ2-7
D gene: TRBD1
V gene: TRBV11-2
CDR3 protein: CASSFKVGQGTSYEQYF
CDR3 DNA: TGTGCCAGCAGCTTCAAAGTAGGACAGGGAACCTCCTACGAGCAGTACTTC

J gene: TRBJ2-6
D gene: .
V gene: TRBV18
CDR3 protein: CASSPRTEDSGANVLTF
CDR3 DNA: TGTGCCAGCTCACCTCGGACAGAAGATTCTGGGGCCAACGTCCTGACTTTC